The 26 T cell receptor beta chains given below trace back to one sample, sequenced in a study of cytomegalovirus exposure and HLA in healthy donors. The PCR contained 60 Vbeta and 13 Jbeta primers. Libraries were prepared by immunoSEQ multiplex PCR; TCRdb keeps only in-frame clonotypes and omits some of them. Of around 130,000 clones listed, about three quarters are singletons. Source material: PBMCs. Source of these receptors: a woman aged 18 to 35 in good health and CMV-seronegative.

Only a few counts were recorded for this clone. The V and J genes are TRBV5-1 and TRBJ2-1; 10 positions match TRBD2. This CDR3 spans 15 amino acids. From germline, CDR1 is SGHRS and CDR2 YFSETQ. Germline trimming cut 4 bases from V and 4 bases from J; bases unmatched to any gene: 5. This CDR3 reads CASSPSGRGYNEQFF. The CDR3 coding sequence is TGCGCCAGCAGCCCTAGCGGGAGAGGTTACAATGAGCAGTTCTTC.

Only a few counts were recorded for this clone. V gene TRBV7-2 combines with J gene TRBJ1-1; no definite D call. Trimming took off 1 base at V and 0 bases at J, with 6 bases between the two ends. Germline loops: CDR1 SGHTA, CDR2 FQGNSA. The CDR3 totals 14 residues. CDR3 sequence reads: CASSLVRVNTEAFF. The CDR3 nucleotides read TGTGCCAGCAGCTTAGTGAGGGTGAACACTGAAGCTTTCTTT. Supplemented by reference TRBV7-2 and TRBJ1-1, the full variable domain reads GAGVSQSPSNKVTEKGKDVELRCDPISGHTALYWYRQSLGQGLEFLIYFQGNSAPDKSGLPSDRFSAERTGGSVSTLTIQRTQQEDSAVYLCASSLVRVNTEAFFGQGTRLTVV.

V usage is TRBV4-1 and J usage is TRBJ2-2, with 7 bases lining up with TRBD2. The V gene end was trimmed by 3 bases and the J gene end by 4 bases; junction bases not matched to a gene: 14. CDR1 and CDR2 from the germline V gene are MGHRA and YSYEKL. The CDR3 has 18 amino acids. The CDR3 spells CASSHLLLADRGTGELFF. Written as DNA, the CDR3 is TGCGCCAGCAGCCACCTACTTCTAGCGGACCGGGGCACCGGGGAGCTGTTTTTT.

The gene calls are TRBV6-1 and TRBJ1-2; 9 positions match TRBD1. J gave up 4 bases and V 2 bases, and 5 bases lay outside the gene matches. Germline V gives CDR1 MNHNS, CDR2 SASEGT. This CDR3 comprises 15 residues. The CDR3 DNA reads TGTGCCAGCAGTGAAAGGGCGACAGGGGGCTATGGCTACACCTTC. Translated: CASSERATGGYGYTF.

This rearrangement joins TRBV2 to TRBJ2-2; D possibly corresponds to TRBD2 (6 bases). The CDR3 covers 12 residues. The V and J ends lost 7 bases and 5 bases respectively, with 8 bases between them. CDR1 SNHLY and CDR2 FYNNEI come from the germline V gene. The CDR3 coding sequence is TGTGCCAGCATGGAGGGAACCGGGGAGCTGTTTTTT. This sequence encodes CASMEGTGELFF.

The chain couples TRBV6-5 to TRBJ2-7, with 8 positions matching TRBD1. There are 15 residues in the CDR3. With V trimmed by 5 bases and J by 0 bases, 6 bases remained unmatched. From germline, CDR1 is MNHEY and CDR2 SVGAGI. Here the CDR3 reads CASSPPGQASYEQYF. The CDR3, as DNA: TGTGCCAGCAGTCCCCCGGGACAGGCCTCCTACGAGCAGTACTTC.

This chain links TRBV19 with TRBJ2-2; D is perhaps TRBD1 (7 bases). This CDR3 is 15 amino acids long. The germline V and J ends were trimmed by 1 base and 3 bases, with 9 bases remaining between them. Germline V CDR1 and CDR2: LNHDA, SQIVND (reference sequence). As DNA, the CDR3 is TGTGCCAGTAGTATAGCCAGGGGGGACACCGGGGAGCTGTTTTTT. As protein: CASSIARGDTGELFF. The variable domain in full, completed from reference TRBV19 and TRBJ2-2, reads DGGITQSPKYLFRKEGQNVTLSCEQNLNHDAMYWYRQDPGQGLRLIYYSQIVNDFQKGDIAEGYSVSREKKESFPLTVTSAQKNPTAFYLCASSIARGDTGELFFGEGSRLTVL.

The chain recombines TRBV2 with TRBJ2-3, with 8 nucleotides matching TRBD1. The CDR3 runs to 15 residues. V lost 7 bases and J lost 0; bases outside the gene matches: 6. Per germline, CDR1 SNHLY and CDR2 FYNNEI. The CDR3 sequence is CASISGQASTDTQYF. The CDR3 DNA reads as TGTGCCAGCATTTCGGGACAGGCTAGCACAGATACGCAGTATTTT.

This clone has more than one count but fewer than ten. The chain employs TRBV5-1 and TRBJ2-1; a weak D match, TRBD2 (5 bases). The CDR3 contains 14 residues. Germline CDR1 and CDR2: SGHRS and YFSETQ. V shed 0 bases and J shed 5 bases, with 9 bases lying between them. The chain's CDR3 is CASSLVVRDNEQFF. DNA of the CDR3: TGCGCCAGCAGCTTGGTCGTGAGGGACAATGAGCAGTTCTTC.

The genes are TRBV5-1 and TRBJ1-4; 7 nucleotides line up with TRBD1. V lost 4 bases to trimming and J lost 10 bases; unmatched junction nucleotides: 10. This CDR3 spans 14 amino acids. Per germline, CDR1 SGHRS and CDR2 YFSETQ. CDR3 nucleotide sequence: TGCGCCAGCAGCGTAGATAGACAGGGCGGAAAACTGTTTTTT. This encodes CASSVDRQGGKLFF.

The V gene is TRBV28, the J gene TRBJ1-1, with D maybe TRBD1 (6 bases). The V end was cut by 8 bases, the J end by 6 bases, with 19 bases between. Looked up from germline, CDR1 is MDHEN and CDR2 is SYDVKM. CDR3 length equals 14 residues. CDR3 in DNA: TGTGCCAGCGAGTCAACTAGGGGGAGGGCTGAAGCTTTCTTT. Protein sequence: CASESTRGRAEAFF.

The V call is TRBV18, the J call TRBJ2-5; D is ambiguous. The CDR3 is made up of 13 amino acids. CDR1 is KGHSH, CDR2 LQKENI, per germline. Trimming shortened V by 4 bases and J by 4 bases, and 10 bases separated the two germline ends. In DNA form, the CDR3 reads TGTGCCAGCTCACAAGCCTCAGGAGAGACCCAGTACTTC. Protein product: CASSQASGETQYF.

The genes are TRBV4-1 and TRBJ1-4; no reliable D call. From germline, CDR1 is MGHRA and CDR2 YSYEKL. The CDR3 has 14 amino acids. The V end was cut by 1 base, the J end by 4 bases, with 7 bases between. CDR3 loop: CASSQVPDNEKLFF. The CDR3 DNA is TGCGCCAGCAGCCAAGTTCCAGATAATGAAAAACTGTTTTTT.

This clone ranks as medium-sized. The chain's CDR3 is CASRGSAGANVLTF. The CDR3 nucleotides read TGTGCCTCCCGAGGGAGTGCTGGGGCCAACGTCCTGACTTTC. The rearrangement links TRBV2 to TRBJ2-6; a possible D gene is TRBD2 (5 bases). V was cut by 11 bases and J by 2 bases, with 13 bases left in between. Germline V lookup: CDR1 SNHLY, CDR2 FYNNEI. The CDR3 consists of 14 residues.

A few counts support this clone. The chain links TRBV2 to TRBJ2-5, with 9 nucleotides matching TRBD1. The CDR3 spans 14 residues. Germline CDR1 is SNHLY and CDR2 is FYNNEI. Unmatched junction bases numbered 1, after V lost 3 bases and J lost 2 bases. For the CDR3, the DNA is TGTGCCAGCAGTGAGGGACAGGGACAAGAGACCCAGTACTTC. Protein product: CASSEGQGQETQYF.

This chain links TRBV30 with TRBJ2-7; D gene ambiguous. Germline V CDR1 and CDR2: GTSNPN, SVGIG (reference sequence). The ends were cut back, 0 bases at V and 6 bases at J, with 6 bases in the middle. The CDR3 has 11 amino acids. As DNA, the CDR3 is TGTGCCTGGAGTGTCGAGGCCGAGCAGTACTTC. Encoded protein: CAWSVEAEQYF. The variable domain in full, with the rest retrieved from reference TRBV30 and TRBJ2-7, is SQTIHQWPATLVQPVGSPLSLECTVEGTSNPNLYWYRQAAGRGLQLLFYSVGIGQISSEVPQNLSASRPQDRQFILSSKKLLLSDSGFYLCAWSVEAEQYFGPGTRLTVT.

V usage is TRBV19 and J usage is TRBJ1-1; weak D call: TRBD1 (6 bases). The CDR3 consists of 14 residues. The germline CDR1 and CDR2 sequences are LNHDA and SQIVND (reference sequence). V dropped 7 bases and J dropped 1 base, with 13 bases sitting between them. CDR3 loop: CASNHAGENTEAFF. The CDR3 DNA sequence: TGTGCCAGTAATCATGCAGGGGAGAACACTGAAGCTTTCTTT.

This rearrangement joins TRBV4-2 to TRBJ2-7, with 7 bases matching TRBD2. The CDR3 totals 16 residues. J lost 2 bases, V lost 0 bases, and 7 bases had no gene match. Germline V lookup: CDR1 LGHNA, CDR2 YNFKEQ. The DNA for the CDR3 is TGTGCCAGCAGCCAAGAATGGGGCGGGAGTCCCTACGAGCAGTACTTC. Its translation is CASSQEWGGSPYEQYF.

This sequence joins TRBV10-3 and TRBJ2-7, with 8 bases matching TRBD2. CDR1 is ENHRY, CDR2 SYGVKD, per germline. The CDR3 runs 15 residues. Trimming at V came to 8 bases and at J to 0 bases, leaving 9 bases not matched to a gene. CDR3 sequence: CAIAGGGISSYEQYF. DNA of the CDR3: TGTGCCATCGCGGGAGGCGGGATCAGCTCCTACGAGCAGTACTTC.

This clone was counted once. V and J are TRBV30 and TRBJ2-5; a weak D match, TRBD2 (5 bases). The germline gives CDR1 GTSNPN, CDR2 SVGIG (reference sequence). The CDR3 loop spans 13 amino acids. Deletions cut 3 bases from V and 5 bases from J, with 13 bases between. This chain's CDR3 is CAWRGLPGETQYF. For the CDR3, the DNA is TGTGCCTGGAGAGGGCTCCCGGGGGAGACCCAGTACTTC.

The chain carries TRBV10-1 and TRBJ2-3; the match to TRBD2 covers 10 bases. The CDR3 runs to 14 residues. CDR1 and CDR2 from the germline V gene are WNHNN and SYGVQD (reference sequence). The ends lost 7 bases at V and 3 bases at J; junction bases unmatched: 4. The CDR3 region has the DNA TGCGCCAGCAAAGCGGGAGGGCCGACAGATACGCAGTATTTT. Its protein is CASKAGGPTDTQYF.

CDR3 bases: TGTGCCTCGCAGGGTTTGCTAGTGTCTTTTAAGGGAAATGGCTACACCTTC. As protein: CASQGLLVSFKGNGYTF. The genes are TRBV30 and TRBJ1-2; D may be TRBD1 (5 bases). Trimming left V 7 bases short and J 6 bases short, with 30 bases between. CDR3 length: 17 amino acids. Germline CDR1 and CDR2: GTSNPN and SVGIG (reference sequence).

The chain has TRBV5-6 and TRBJ2-1; tentatively, D is TRBD2 (7 bases). V lost 3 bases to trimming and J lost 3 bases, with 19 bases between them. The CDR3 totals 17 residues. The germline gives CDR1 SGHDT, CDR2 YYEEEE. DNA of the CDR3: TGTGCCAGCAGCTCGGGGGCGTTAAGCGGGATCTACAATGAGCAGTTCTTC. It yields the protein CASSSGALSGIYNEQFF.

The chain combines TRBV19 with TRBJ2-1; TRBD1 aligns across 8 bases. There are 17 residues in the CDR3. Germline V CDR1 and CDR2: LNHDA, SQIVND (reference sequence). V lost 3 bases and J lost 5; bases outside the gene matches: 12. CDR3 protein: CASSMPPGRGLDNEQFF. CDR3 nucleotides: TGTGCCAGTAGTATGCCCCCTGGCAGGGGGCTTGACAATGAGCAGTTCTTC. Full variable domain (missing parts from reference TRBV19 and TRBJ2-1): DGGITQSPKYLFRKEGQNVTLSCEQNLNHDAMYWYRQDPGQGLRLIYYSQIVNDFQKGDIAEGYSVSREKKESFPLTVTSAQKNPTAFYLCASSMPPGRGLDNEQFFGPGTRLTVL.

The V gene is TRBV27, the J gene TRBJ2-5, with TRBD2 matching 12 bases. CDR1 is MNHEY and CDR2 is SMNVEV in the germline V gene (reference sequence). The CDR3 contains 16 residues. The junction had 6 bases not matched to a gene; V was cut back by 3 bases and J by 4 bases. The DNA of the CDR3 is TGTGCCAGCAGTTTCGCTAGCGGGAGGGTTGGAGAGACCCAGTACTTC. Its protein is CASSFASGRVGETQYF.

The chain joins TRBV10-2 to TRBJ2-3; 7 positions agree with TRBD2. CDR1 and CDR2 from the germline V gene are WSHSY and SAAADI. The CDR3 runs to 13 residues. V lost 6 bases, J lost 8 bases, and 8 bases stayed unmatched. CDR3 nucleotides: TGCGCCAGCAGGGACCGGGACTACACTACGCAGTATTTT. Its translation: CASRDRDYTTQYF.